What follows describes a single T cell receptor (beta chain). What it binds is unknown. Treatment given: over 15 received Ad26.COV2.S at low or high dose, single or two shots; five or six received placebo; per-sample allocation not given. Samples were taken on day 63 after the first vaccine or placebo injection. This specimen belongs to a study of Ad26.COV2.S vaccination and SARS-CoV-2 variants. Study-wide context: Dosing was one shot or two shots 56 days apart.

Whole-study findings and limits: There was a possibility that the TCR breadth and depth analyses underestimated total T cell responses.

The germline V gene has CDR1 LNHDA and CDR2 SQIVND (reference sequence). Trimming left V 3 bases short and J 0 bases short, with 10 bases between. CDR3 length: 15 amino acids. Repertoires were generated with immunoSEQ multiplex PCR, while TCRdb's copy carries only in-frame clones and drops some. The table shows over 400,000 clones, with around 91% occurring only once. The TCR originated in a person between 18 and 59 years old who received the Ad26.COV2.S COVID-19 vaccine or a placebo. V gene TRBV19 combines with J gene TRBJ2-3; D not resolved. The sample here was peripheral blood, taken in a trial of Ad26.COV2.S vaccine versus placebo. The CDR3 protein is CASSIKGSSTDTQYF. The CDR3 DNA reads TGTGCCAGTAGTATTAAGGGATCGAGCACAGATACGCAGTATTTT.